This T cell receptor beta chain originates from a study of beta chain features in type 1 diabetes (dated by TCRdb to the late 2010s). Study-wide context: Patients and healthy donors did not differ in mean age, gender distribution, total cell number or subset yield. A total of some 100,000,000 sorted cells were examined across all samples, and a strong correlation was observed between cell number per subset and RNA yield. The study compared TCRB repertoires of sorted circulating CD4+ T cell subsets between recently diagnosed type 1 diabetes patients and matched healthy donors. Whereas all 30 or so donors provided naive and central memory subsets, regulatory and stem cell-like memory subsets were isolated from just 8 patients and about 8 healthy donors. Overall results and qualifications from the work: A moderate but significant shortening of TCRB CDR3 length was observed in type 1 diabetes patients in all four CD4+ subsets. Because small numbers of individuals were included in the HLA sub-analyses, any influence of HLA type on TCRB rearrangement was left unresolved. The naive, central memory and regulatory TCRB repertoires appeared to resemble one another more closely among patients than among healthy donors. Because cDNA was sequenced instead of genomic DNA, activated cells with high expression could be over-represented, although the groups did not differ in activation or CD3 levels. At VDJ recombination sites, type 1 diabetes patients had fewer insertions and more deleted nucleotides, which implies abnormalities in thymic rearrangement. PCR might favor shorter templates, but patient and control samples were amplified and corrected together, so any skew would affect both groups equally.

The entire amount of isolated RNA was reverse transcribed using the High Capacity cDNA Reverse Transcription Kit, so the sequenced TCRB transcripts were expressed ones. Deep immunoSEQ sequencing was applied to naive, central memory and regulatory T cell samples, giving an average of roughly 3.5 million total reads per sample. Sorted cells were lysed in RLT buffer, and RNA was extracted using DNase-treated RNeasy Micro or Mini kits according to cell number. Each cell subset was processed on its own to prevent cross-contamination, while patient and healthy donor samples were processed together. The immunoSEQ multiplex PCR was used to amplify TCRB sequences from cDNA, yielding 87-bp fragments that span the CDR3 region. Sequencing of the amplicons was done on the Illumina HiSeq platform. Concerning the study's data processing: Synthetic template baselines were used to correct PCR bias computationally, reads within Hamming distance 2 were collapsed together, and singletons that could not be merged were discarded. Reads were aligned against IMGT to assign V, D and J genes, CDR3 length and insertions or deletions at six rearrangement sites. Within each subset, clonotype counts were normalized to the number of sorted cells before true diversity and Gini coefficients were calculated with the tcR R package. Repertoire sharing was quantified using the overlap coefficient calculated on TCRB nucleotide sequences. Out-of-frame TCRB sequences from naive cells were analyzed as a proxy for the pre-selection repertoire. TCRdb retrieved this table from immuneACCESS and kept in-frame rearrangements only. Not all clones are present; in checked studies, unresolved V genes account for under half, and no reason is known for the remainder. The D gene and trimming were derived from the DNA, and the V and J assignments and clone size from that table. Across this sample there are 850,000 to 900,000 clones, with 15% to 20% seen only once. The ten largest clones add up to roughly 0.025% of the sample.

Comments on this clone: No cognate antigen has been identified for it. The input lacks base qualities; no much larger clone sits a single base away.

The germline V gene supplies CDR1 KGHSH and CDR2 LQKENI. Cut back by 3 bases and 6 bases, the V and J ends lie 8 bases apart. The CDR3 holds 13 amino acids from the cysteine to the phenylalanine. CDR3 DNA only is kept here, 39 bases in frame from base 1. Each donor gave one peripheral blood draw, around 0.12 L on average, collected into heparinised tubes. A BD FACSAria II and a panel including CD45RO, CCR7, CD25, CD127, CD95 and CD27 were used to sort naive, central memory, regulatory and stem cell-like memory CD4+ T cells. Every sorted population had a purity above 95%. Right away, PBMCs were isolated by Lymphoprep density gradient centrifugation and were stained directly, with no culture step. Samples were stained and sorted in pairs, with one healthy donor and one patient per experiment, so that batch effects were minimized.

This clonotype originated in a young woman in good health. What was sequenced was naive CD4+ T cells from blood. The cell subset or site label of this sample denotes: true naive CD4+ T cells. The rearranged segments are TRBV18 and TRBJ1-4; no D gene call is confident. The DNA reads as follows: TGTGCCAGCTCACCCCCCAACGATGAAAAACTGTTTTTT. Its product reads: CASSPPNDEKLFF.